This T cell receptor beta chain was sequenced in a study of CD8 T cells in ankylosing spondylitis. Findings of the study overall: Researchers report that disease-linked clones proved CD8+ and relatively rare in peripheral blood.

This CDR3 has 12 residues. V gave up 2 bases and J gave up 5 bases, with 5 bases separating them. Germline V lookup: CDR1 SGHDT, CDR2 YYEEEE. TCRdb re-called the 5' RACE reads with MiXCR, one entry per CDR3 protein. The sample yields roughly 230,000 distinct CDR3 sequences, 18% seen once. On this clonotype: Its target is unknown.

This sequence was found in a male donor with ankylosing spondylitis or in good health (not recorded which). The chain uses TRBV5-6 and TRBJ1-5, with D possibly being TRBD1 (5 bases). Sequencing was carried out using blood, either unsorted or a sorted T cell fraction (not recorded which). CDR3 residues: CASSLQDQPQHF. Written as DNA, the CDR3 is TGTGCCAGCAGCTTACAGGATCAGCCCCAGCATTTT.